This is a list of T cell receptor beta chains from one sample in a study of blood T cell repertoires in COVID-19. Data came from immunoSEQ multiplex PCR; TCRdb stores just in-frame clones and leaves some out. Among almost 200,000 clones listed, roughly 90% were seen once. Source material: peripheral blood. Source of these receptors: a woman between 70 and 85 years old with acute or convalescent COVID-19. Each CDR3 is given with its conserved first and last residue. D genes are given only for firm matches. Clone size is not always given. Where it is, it says once, few, many or a class for expanded clones.

v_call,d_call,clone_size,j_call,cdr3_nt,cdr3_aa
TRBV11-2,-,-,TRBJ2-3,TGTGCCAGCACCGTCCCGGGACTCATGGGAGTAGATACGCAGTATTTT,CASTVPGLMGVDTQYF
TRBV5-4,-,-,TRBJ2-3,TGTGCCAGCAGCTATAGCGGCACAGATACGCAGTATTTT,CASSYSGTDTQYF
TRBV6-1,-,once,TRBJ2-7,TGTGCCAGCAGTGACCGTCATAAAGGACAATACGAGCAGTACTTC,CASSDRHKGQYEQYF
TRBV27,-,many,TRBJ1-6,TGTGCCAGCAGGCCCCCCGGGTCCTATAATTCACCCCTCCACTTT,CASRPPGSYNSPLHF
TRBV5-1,TRBD2,-,TRBJ2-1,TGCGCCAGCAGCTTGGCTGCGGGAGGGCCGGGCAATGAGCAGTTCTTC,CASSLAAGGPGNEQFF
TRBV28,-,-,TRBJ2-1,TGTGCCAGCAGTTCTTCCCCCTCCGCGGACATATATTACAATGAGCAGTTCTTC,CASSSSPSADIYYNEQFF
TRBV6-2/TRBV6-3,-,-,TRBJ2-7,TGTGCCAGCAGTTACGGCGGAAGGAATCCCTACGAGCAGTACTTC,CASSYGGRNPYEQYF
TRBV6-1,-,-,TRBJ2-3,TGTGCCAGCAGTGAGGGCCCTTCAACCACAGATACGCAGTATTTT,CASSEGPSTTDTQYF
TRBV6-2/TRBV6-3,TRBD1,once,TRBJ1-2,TGTGCCAGCAGTAACGGACAGGGAAGTGGCTACACCTTC,CASSNGQGSGYTF
TRBV25-1,-,-,TRBJ2-1,TGTGCCAGCAGTGTCCATAATGAGCAGTTCTTC,CASSVHNEQFF
TRBV4-1,-,-,TRBJ2-5,TGCGCCAGCAGCCACCTAACTACAGGTACACGGTCCCAGTACTTC,CASSHLTTGTRSQYF
TRBV24-1,-,-,TRBJ1-1,TGTGCCACCAGTGATTCTGACAGAAGCACTGAAGCTTTCTTT,CATSDSDRSTEAFF
TRBV27,TRBD1,few,TRBJ1-5,TGTGCCAGCAGCCAAGACAGGGGAAGACAGCCCCAGCATTTT,CASSQDRGRQPQHF
TRBV19,TRBD2,-,TRBJ2-7,TGTGCCAGTAGTATCGGGGGGTTTGGCTCCTACGAGCAGTACTTC,CASSIGGFGSYEQYF
TRBV18,TRBD1,-,TRBJ1-4,TGTGCCAGCTCACCACCGGGACAGGGGTTTCGGGAAAAACTGTTTTTT,CASSPPGQGFREKLFF
TRBV29-1,TRBD2,-,TRBJ2-1,TGCAGCGGCTCACTACTAGCGGGAGCCGAGCAGTTCTTC,CSGSLLAGAEQFF
TRBV3-1/TRBV3-2,TRBD2,few,TRBJ2-3,TGTGCCAGCAGCCAACAAATAGCGGGAGTGGGCACAGATACGCAGTATTTT,CASSQQIAGVGTDTQYF
TRBV9,TRBD2,-,TRBJ2-4,TGTGCCAGCAGCGTAGGTGGGGAGGGCATTCAGTACTTC,CASSVGGEGIQYF
TRBV2,-,-,TRBJ1-1,TGTGCCTCCCAAGACAGGCCGAACACTGAAGCTTTCTTT,CASQDRPNTEAFF
TRBV6-5,TRBD2,many,TRBJ2-7,TGTGCCAGCAGTTACTCGACTAGCGGGAACTACGAGCAGTACTTC,CASSYSTSGNYEQYF
TRBV11-3,-,-,TRBJ2-3,TGTGCCAGCAGCTTCTCAGCAGGGGTTGGTGATACGCAGTATTTT,CASSFSAGVGDTQYF
TRBV27,TRBD1,-,TRBJ1-5,TGTGCCAGCAGTTTAACGACAGGGGGTCAGCCCCAGCATTTT,CASSLTTGGQPQHF
TRBV5-6,TRBD2,-,TRBJ2-1,TGTGCCAGCAGCCGGGGACTAGCGGGAGAGGTCTACAATGAGCAGTTCTTC,CASSRGLAGEVYNEQFF
TRBV6-6,TRBD1,-,TRBJ2-7,TGTGCCAGCAGTTACGGGACAGTAACCTACGAGCAGTACTTC,CASSYGTVTYEQYF
TRBV19,-,-,TRBJ1-2,TGTGCCAGTAGTATAGACTGGCACAGCTATGGCTACACCTTC,CASSIDWHSYGYTF
TRBV5-6,TRBD1,-,TRBJ1-2,TGTGCCAGCAGCCCAATGGACAGGGGAGCTAACTATGGCTACACCTTC,CASSPMDRGANYGYTF
TRBV3-1/TRBV3-2,TRBD2,-,TRBJ2-3,TGTGCCAGCAGCCCCCCGGGACTAGCGGGAGTTACGCAGTATTTT,CASSPPGLAGVTQYF
TRBV11-2,TRBD1,-,TRBJ2-5,TGTGCCAGCAGCGGAACCCGAGGGACAGTCCAAGAGACCCAGTACTTC,CASSGTRGTVQETQYF
TRBV14,-,many,TRBJ2-2,TGTGCCAGCAGCCTGGCGGGCCGACTAGGGATTGCGAACACCGGGGAGCTGTTTTTT,CASSLAGRLGIANTGELFF
TRBV5-1,-,-,TRBJ2-2,TGCGCCAGCAGCTTGAGGCTAGCTGACACCGGGGAGCTGTTTTTT,CASSLRLADTGELFF
TRBV6-5,-,few,TRBJ2-2,TGTGCCAGCAGTTACAAACGGCGGACGAACACCGGGGAGCTGTTTTTT,CASSYKRRTNTGELFF
TRBV11-3,-,-,TRBJ2-1,TGTGCCAGCAGCTTAGGCGTAGCGGTAAACAATGAGCAGTTCTTC,CASSLGVAVNNEQFF
TRBV4-1,-,-,TRBJ2-2,TGCGCCAGCAGCCACCTACTAGGACGAACCGGGGAGCTGTTTTTT,CASSHLLGRTGELFF
TRBV15,-,-,TRBJ1-4,TGTGCCACCAGCAGGACAGTTTTGGAAAAACTGTTTTTT,CATSRTVLEKLFF
TRBV7-8,TRBD1,once,TRBJ2-5,TGTGCCAGCAGCCTCCGGACAGGGCTCTCCGAAGAGACCCAGTACTTC,CASSLRTGLSEETQYF
TRBV12-5,-,few,TRBJ2-1,TGTGCTAGTGGTTTGGGATTACAGGGGTTCTTC,CASGLGLQGFF
TRBV2,TRBD1,-,TRBJ1-2,TGTGCCAGCAGTGAACAGGGGGCTGCCTATGGCTACACCTTC,CASSEQGAAYGYTF
TRBV11-1,-,-,TRBJ2-1,TGTGCCAGCAGCTTAGGGTACGGGAGTGCGTACAATGAGCAGTTCTTC,CASSLGYGSAYNEQFF
TRBV13,-,-,TRBJ1-3,TGTGCCAGCAGCTCGCGGACGGGGAAGGACACCATATATTTT,CASSSRTGKDTIYF
TRBV5-1,-,-,TRBJ1-1,TGCGCCAGCAGCTTATTGGACAGTGGGAACACTGAAGCTTTCTTT,CASSLLDSGNTEAFF
TRBV6-2/TRBV6-3,-,-,TRBJ1-2,TGTGCCAGCAGTTACCCCCAGAACTATGGCTACACCTTC,CASSYPQNYGYTF
TRBV7-8,-,-,TRBJ2-2,TGTGCCAGCAGCACCCCTGCGTACGCCGGGGAGCTGTTTTTT,CASSTPAYAGELFF
TRBV19,TRBD1,-,TRBJ1-4,TGTGCCAGTAGTATTCGACAGGGACAGGGTAATGAAAAACTGTTTTTT,CASSIRQGQGNEKLFF
TRBV7-9,-,-,TRBJ2-5,TGTGCCAGCAGCGGCACAGGTCGGGCCCAAGAGACCCGGTACTTC,CASSGTGRAQETRYF
TRBV3-1/TRBV3-2,TRBD1,-,TRBJ2-5,TGTGCCAGCAGCCGACAGGGGGAAGTAGAGACCCAGTACTTC,CASSRQGEVETQYF
TRBV6-5,-,-,TRBJ2-7,TGTGCCAGCAGAGAGGGGGACCCCTACGAGCAGTACTTC,CASREGDPYEQYF
TRBV7-7,TRBD1,-,TRBJ1-1,TGTGCCAGCAGCTTAGCGCTATCAGGGGGGAGGAACACTGAAGCTTTCTTT,CASSLALSGGRNTEAFF
TRBV6-5,-,-,TRBJ1-6,TGTGCCAGCAGTTGGACTGTCAATTCACCCCTCCACTTT,CASSWTVNSPLHF
TRBV28,TRBD2,-,TRBJ2-1,TGTGCCAGTCGAGGGACTACCAGACCTTACAATGAGCAGTTCTTC,CASRGTTRPYNEQFF
TRBV6-2/TRBV6-3,-,-,TRBJ1-1,TGTGCCAGCAGTTACAACGGGATTGGTGAAGCTTTCTTT,CASSYNGIGEAFF
TRBV11-3,TRBD1,-,TRBJ1-6,TGTGCCAGCAGCTCCGGGACAGGGCTTTCACCCCTCCACTTT,CASSSGTGLSPLHF
TRBV12-5,TRBD1,-,TRBJ1-3,TGTGCTAGTGGGCAGGGGGGAGGAAACACCATATATTTT,CASGQGGGNTIYF